Shown below are 14 T cell receptor beta chains from a single sample sequenced in a study of glioma-infiltrating T cells. Using RNA template, CDR3s of TCR alpha and beta were amplified with iRepertoire arm-PCR. TCRdb itself ran the multiplex PCR reads through MiXCR, one entry per CDR3 protein. The data contain 9,500 to 12,000 distinct CDR3 sequences, approximately 60% of them singletons. Material for sequencing was glioma tissue, nonneoplastic brain tissue, or PBMCs (not recorded which). The receptors were sampled from a human donor with low-grade glioma or glioblastoma, undergoing nonglioma brain surgery, or in good health (not recorded which).

The rearrangement uses TRBV29-1 and TRBJ1-1, with D uncertain. Per the germline V gene, CDR1 is SQVTM and CDR2 is ANQGSEA. The CDR3 covers 13 residues. Trimming removed 8 bases at V and 1 base at J, with 14 bases between. The CDR3 sequence: CSFGIHGNTEAFF. CDR3 DNA sequence: TGCAGCTTTGGGATTCATGGGAACACTGAAGCTTTCTTT.

This clonotype was counted many times. Just one base apart from a much larger clone, this may be a read error. The chain links TRBV5-1 to TRBJ2-1; 13 nucleotides match TRBD2. Germline V CDR1 and CDR2: SGHRS, YFSETQ. The CDR3 has 15 amino acids. J was trimmed by 6 bases and V by 3 bases; bases with no gene match: 3. The CDR3 nucleotides read TGCGCCAGCAGCTGGACTAGCGGGGGTGGCAATGAGCAGTTCTTC. Residues: CASSWTSGGGNEQFF.

The rearrangement links TRBV20-1 to TRBJ2-1; 8 nucleotides line up with TRBD2. Trimming at V came to 0 bases and at J to 2 bases, leaving 3 bases not matched to a gene. Germline V gene data show CDR1 as DFQATT and CDR2 as SNEGSKA (reference sequence). The CDR3 is made up of 15 amino acids. The CDR3 DNA is TGCAGTGCTAGAGATAGCGGGATGGCCTACAATGAGCAGTTCTTC. This sequence encodes CSARDSGMAYNEQFF.

A note on this clonotype: Relative to the germline gene, one junction end is altered; a read error may explain this. This chain uses TRBV3-1 with TRBJ2-5; D is uncertain. Germline CDR1 reads LGHDT; CDR2 reads YNNKEL (reference sequence). CDR3 size: 16 residues. CDR3 loop: CASIQDLGSKQGTQYF. In nucleotides, the CDR3 is TGTGCCAGCATCCAAGATTTGGGCAGCAAGCAAGGGACCCAGTACTTC.

This clonotype was counted between two and nine times. A read error may explain this, as a much larger clone is one base away. The J gene is TRBJ2-3, the V gene TRBV2, with D perhaps matching TRBD1 or TRBD2 (5 bases each). The germline V gene has CDR1 SNHLY and CDR2 FYNNEI. The CDR3 consists of 13 residues. In nucleotides, the CDR3 is TGTGCCGGCCGGGACGTTAGCACAGGTACGCAGTATTTT. This encodes CAGRDVSTGTQYF. Together with reference TRBV2 and TRBJ2-3, the CDR3 gives the full variable domain: EPEVTQTPSHQVTQMGQEVILRCVPISNHLYFYWYRQILGQKVEFLVSFYNNEISEKSEIFDDQFSVERPDGSNFTLKIRSTKLEDSAMYFCAGRDVSTGTQYFGPGTRLTVL.

In regard to this clonotype: A junction end diverges from the germline sequence, so it may reflect a read error. The gene calls are TRBV28 and TRBJ2-2; D may correspond to TRBD1 or TRBD2 (5 bases each). The CDR3 covers 16 residues. CDR1 and CDR2 (germline): MDHEN, SYDVKM. CDR3 sequence: CAIAPPGPTLTWELFF. The CDR3 DNA sequence: TGTGCCATCGCCCCTCCGGGACCCACTCTCACCTGGGAGCTGTTTTTT.

V is TRBV6-1 and J is TRBJ2-7, with 10 bases identical to TRBD2. V was pared by 7 bases and J by 2 bases, with 8 bases of the junction left unmatched. The CDR3 contains 15 residues. Germline V gives CDR1 MNHNS, CDR2 SASEGT. The CDR3 sequence: CASTMWLAGAYEQYF. As DNA, the CDR3 is TGTGCCAGCACTATGTGGCTAGCGGGGGCCTACGAGCAGTACTTC.

As regards this clonotype: Compared with germline, one end of the junction differs, possibly owing to a read error. The chain is built from TRBV24-1 and TRBJ2-1, with D possibly TRBD2 on 6 matching bases. From germline, CDR1 is KGHDR and CDR2 SFDVKD. CDR3 length equals 15 residues. This CDR3 reads CATSHPTRQSREQSF. CDR3 nucleotides: TGTGCCACCAGTCATCCTACGAGACAGTCTCGGGAGCAGTCCTTC.

To note about this clonotype: Given a much more abundant clone one base away, this may be a read error. Written as DNA, the CDR3 is TGTGCCACCGCAGGGACTAGCGGGAGGGTCACTTCCTACGAGCAGTACTTC. Protein sequence: CATAGTSGRVTSYEQYF. The chain uses TRBV12-3 or TRBV12-4 and TRBJ2-7; TRBD2 aligns across 16 bases. The CDR3 extends over 17 amino acids. Germline trimming cut 10 bases from V and 1 base from J; bases unmatched to any gene: 10.

The V gene is TRBV4-1, the J gene TRBJ1-5, with 8 bases matching TRBD1. Losses at the gene ends were 5 bases for V and 7 bases for J; bases not matched to a gene: 7. Germline CDR1 is MGHRA and CDR2 is YSYEKL. CDR3 size: 14 residues. The CDR3 nucleotides are TGCGCCAGCAGCAAGACAGGGGTAGAGCAGCCCCAGCATTTT. Translation: CASSKTGVEQPQHF.

This sequence joins TRBV28 and TRBJ2-7; tentative D call: TRBD2 (5 bases). This CDR3 region has 14 residues. V was shortened by 6 bases and J by 9 bases, with 21 bases between the two germline ends. Germline values: CDR1 MDHEN, CDR2 SYDVKM. CDR3 bases: TGTGCCAGCAGCCTACTAGTACCCGGTGTCGCGCAGTACTTC. Translation gives CASSLLVPGVAQYF.

This clonotype ranks as medium-sized. The rearrangement links TRBV6-1 to TRBJ2-1; possible D gene TRBD2, 6 bases. CDR3 length equals 14 residues. Germline V gene data show CDR1 as MNHNS and CDR2 as SASEGT. The germline V and J ends were trimmed by 5 bases and 9 bases, with 17 bases remaining between them. CDR3 DNA: TGTGCCAGCAGTACTAGCTTTACATTGGGTGAGCAGTTCTTC. This sequence encodes CASSTSFTLGEQFF.

V and J are TRBV24-1 and TRBJ2-1; D is possibly TRBD2 (5 bases). V dropped 5 bases and J dropped 8 bases, with 15 bases sitting between them. The V gene's germline CDR1 is KGHDR and CDR2 SFDVKD. The CDR3 has 14 residues. The DNA of the CDR3 is TGTGCCACCAGTGCGGAGGAAGGGCTGGATGAGCAGTTCTTC. It specifies CATSAEEGLDEQFF.

CDR3 loop: CRGASWGSSYEQYF. The CDR3 DNA reads TGCAGAGGTGCTTCATGGGGGTCCTCCTACGAGCAGTACTTC. The V and J genes are TRBV20-1 and TRBJ2-7; D tentatively fits TRBD1 or TRBD2 (5 bases each). This CDR3 comprises 14 residues. CDR1 is DFQATT, CDR2 SNEGSKA, per germline (reference sequence).